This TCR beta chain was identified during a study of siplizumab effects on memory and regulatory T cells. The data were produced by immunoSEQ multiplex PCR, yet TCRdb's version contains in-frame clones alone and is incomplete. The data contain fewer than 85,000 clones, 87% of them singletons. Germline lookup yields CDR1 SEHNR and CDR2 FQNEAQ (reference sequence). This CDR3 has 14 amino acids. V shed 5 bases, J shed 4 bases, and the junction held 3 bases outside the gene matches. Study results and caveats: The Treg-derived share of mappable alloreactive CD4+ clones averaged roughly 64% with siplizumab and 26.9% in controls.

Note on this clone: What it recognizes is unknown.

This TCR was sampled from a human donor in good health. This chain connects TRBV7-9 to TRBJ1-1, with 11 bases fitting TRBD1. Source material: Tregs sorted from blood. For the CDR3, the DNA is TGTGCCAGCAGCCAAGGACAGGGGGCCACTGAAGCTTTCTTT. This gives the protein CASSQGQGATEAFF.